This T cell receptor (beta chain) was identified in a study of blood T cells in healthy people across ages. A second PCR, run for roughly 7 to 12 cycles, used a sample-barcoded 5' primer plus a J-beta primer mix. Every single cDNA molecule received a tag from a template-switch adaptor with 12 random nucleotides. TCRdb re-derived calls from the 5' RACE reads in MiXCR, one entry per CDR3 protein. The data show about 780,000 distinct CDR3 sequences, 35% to 60% seen once. Per-sample PBMC isolation yielded at least 6.5 million cells. This CDR3 has 14 amino acids. In germline, CDR1 is MNHEY, CDR2 SVGAGI. Trimming took 6 bases from V and 5 from J; bases not matched to a gene: 7. About this clonotype: No antigen is known for it.

General study findings and limits: Strong correlation linked observed beta diversity and percent naive T cells.

The sample was blood. The receptor's source is an elderly man in good health. The rearrangement uses TRBV6-5 and TRBJ1-1, with 9 bases identical to TRBD1. Here the CDR3 DNA reads TGTGCCAGCAGACAGGGGGCCCGAAATACTGAAGCTTTCTTT. Amino acid sequence: CASRQGARNTEAFF.